This TCR beta chain was profiled in a study of blood T cell repertoires in COVID-19. About the study: From T cells, B-cell-depleted T cells, or PBMCs came the material, which was cDNA or gDNA.

Original methodology: Amplifying reference gene primers gave estimates of nucleated cell counts. Sequenced by immunoSEQ multiplex PCR; TCRdb stores in-frame clones only, minus some. From that table come the V and J calls and clone size; the DNA was used to work out D and trimming. Here the sample spans approximately 320,000 clones, approximately 88% being singletons. The age range of participants was 18 to 89 years, with residence in under 30 US areas. The V gene end was trimmed by 5 bases and the J gene end by 7 bases; junction bases not matched to a gene: 8. The CDR3 loop spans 13 amino acids. Germline V CDR1 and CDR2: SGHAT, FQNNGV.

The rearrangement joins TRBV11-2 to TRBJ2-7; 7 positions match TRBD1. This receptor was obtained from a woman aged 18-35 years who had recovered from COVID-19. Sequences were obtained from PBMCs or T cells enriched from blood (not recorded which). CDR3 loop: CASSGTGAEEQYF. CDR3 in DNA: TGTGCCAGCAGCGGCACAGGGGCGGAAGAGCAGTACTTC.